The clone carrying this TCR beta chain has a single count. No antigen is known for it. This CDR3 contains 16 residues. V was cut by 4 bases and J by 0 bases, with 11 bases left in between. The germline V gene has CDR1 SGHKS and CDR2 YYEKEE (reference sequence). These data come from a study of T cell responses to AZD1222 COVID-19 vaccine. As for the study in general: Second-dose intervals near 4 or 12 weeks were combined.

TCRdb's copy holds only in-frame clones and misses some; the assay was immunoSEQ multiplex PCR. The table shows 110,000 to 150,000 clones, with 85% to 95% occurring only once. Study outcomes and limitations: Dominant at 160-218 and 743-854, vaccine-associated CD4 TCRs also spanned spike.

This sample comprised peripheral blood, obtained on day 0 of AZD1222 vaccination. The receptor was isolated from an adult in good health. This chain uses TRBV5-5 with TRBJ1-6; TRBD1 is a possible D gene (5 bases). CDR3 coding DNA: TGTGCCAGCAGCCCTTATGACAGCTCCTATAATTCACCCCTCCACTTT. Its protein product is CASSPYDSSYNSPLHF.